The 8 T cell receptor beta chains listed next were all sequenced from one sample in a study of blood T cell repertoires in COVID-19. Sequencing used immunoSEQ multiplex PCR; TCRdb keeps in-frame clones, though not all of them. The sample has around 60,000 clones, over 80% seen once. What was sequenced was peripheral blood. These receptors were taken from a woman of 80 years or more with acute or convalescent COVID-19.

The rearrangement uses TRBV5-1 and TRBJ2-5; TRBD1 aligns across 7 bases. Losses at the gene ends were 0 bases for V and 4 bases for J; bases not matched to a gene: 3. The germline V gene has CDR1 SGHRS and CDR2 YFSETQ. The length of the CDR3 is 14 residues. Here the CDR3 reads CASSLGAGGETQYF. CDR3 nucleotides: TGCGCCAGCAGCTTGGGAGCAGGGGGAGAGACCCAGTACTTC. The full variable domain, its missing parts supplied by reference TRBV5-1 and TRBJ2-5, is KAGVTQTPRYLIKTRGQQVTLSCSPISGHRSVSWYQQTPGQGLQFLFEYFSETQRNKGNFPGRFSGRQFSNSRSEMNVSTLELGDSALYLCASSLGAGGETQYFGPGTRLLVL.

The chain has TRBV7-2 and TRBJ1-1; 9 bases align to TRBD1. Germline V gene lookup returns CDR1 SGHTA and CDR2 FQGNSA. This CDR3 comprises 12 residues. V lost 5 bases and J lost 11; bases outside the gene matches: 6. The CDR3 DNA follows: TGTGCCAGCAGCGCATACAGGGGGCACGCTTTCTTT. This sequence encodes CASSAYRGHAFF.

The CDR3, as DNA: TGTGCCAGCAGCGACCCGACAGGGGGGGCCTATGGCTACACCTTC. It is translated as CASSDPTGGAYGYTF. V is TRBV5-4 and J is TRBJ1-2, with 9 positions matching TRBD1. V lost 4 bases to trimming and J lost 4 bases; unmatched junction nucleotides: 8. Germline V lookup: CDR1 SGHNT, CDR2 YYREEE (reference sequence). CDR3 length equals 15 residues.

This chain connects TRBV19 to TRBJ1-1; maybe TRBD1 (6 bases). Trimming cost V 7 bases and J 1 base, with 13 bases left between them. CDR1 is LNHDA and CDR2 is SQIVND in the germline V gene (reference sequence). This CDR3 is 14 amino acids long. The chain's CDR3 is CASTPRGANTEAFF. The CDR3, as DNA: TGTGCCAGTACCCCACGGGGGGCGAACACTGAAGCTTTCTTT.

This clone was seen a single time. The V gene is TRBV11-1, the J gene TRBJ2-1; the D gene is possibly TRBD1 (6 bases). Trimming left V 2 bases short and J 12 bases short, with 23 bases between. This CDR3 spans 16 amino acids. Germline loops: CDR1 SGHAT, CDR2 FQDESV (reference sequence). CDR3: CASSLSARPGVVGQFF. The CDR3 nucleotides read TGTGCCAGCAGCTTATCCGCCCGGCCAGGGGTTGTGGGGCAGTTCTTC.

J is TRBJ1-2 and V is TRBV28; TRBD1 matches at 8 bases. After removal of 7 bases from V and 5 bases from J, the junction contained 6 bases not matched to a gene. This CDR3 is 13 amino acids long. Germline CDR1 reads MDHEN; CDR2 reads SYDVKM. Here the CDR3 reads CASTLGQGYGYTF. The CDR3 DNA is TGTGCCAGCACCTTAGGACAGGGATATGGCTACACCTTC.

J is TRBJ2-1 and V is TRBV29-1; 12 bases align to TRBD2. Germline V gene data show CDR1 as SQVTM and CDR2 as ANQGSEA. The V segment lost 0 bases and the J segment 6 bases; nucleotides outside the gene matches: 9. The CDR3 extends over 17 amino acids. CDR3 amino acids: CSVEDPASGGAFNEQFF. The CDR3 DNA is TGCAGCGTTGAAGATCCGGCTAGCGGGGGGGCCTTCAATGAGCAGTTCTTC.

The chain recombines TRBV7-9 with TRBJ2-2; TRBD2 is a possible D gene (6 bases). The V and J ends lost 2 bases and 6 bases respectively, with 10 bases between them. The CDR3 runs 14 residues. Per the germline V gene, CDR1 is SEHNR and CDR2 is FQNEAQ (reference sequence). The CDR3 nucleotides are TGTGCCAGCAGCTTACTTAGGGAGGCCGGGGAGCTGTTTTTT. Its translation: CASSLLREAGELFF.